This T cell receptor (beta chain) came from a study of blood T cell repertoires in COVID-19. Clones were read by immunoSEQ multiplex PCR, and TCRdb kept only the in-frame ones, dropping some. The sample yields 190,000 or so clones, more than 85% seen once. V lost 5 bases to trimming and J lost 5 bases; unmatched junction nucleotides: 8. This CDR3 has 14 residues. The V gene's germline CDR1 is SGHKS and CDR2 YYEKEE (reference sequence). Sequenced input: peripheral blood. The sequence was collected from a woman between 25 and 40 years old with active or convalescent COVID-19. This chain joins TRBV5-5 and TRBJ2-7; 9 positions match TRBD1. The CDR3 is CASSPGQGIHEQYF. CDR3 nucleotide sequence: TGTGCCAGCAGTCCCGGACAGGGGATCCACGAGCAGTACTTC. The whole variable domain, filled in from reference TRBV5-5 and TRBJ2-7, reads DAGVTQSPTHLIKTRGQQVTLRCSPISGHKSVSWYQQVLGQGPQFIFQYYEKEERGRGNFPDRFSARQFPNYSSELNVNALLLGDSALYLCASSPGQGIHEQYFGPGTRLTVT.